This TCR beta chain was found in a study of T cell responses to AZD1222 COVID-19 vaccine. General study results and limits: The study sampled repertoires only after the peak T cell response.

This CDR3 region has 15 residues. The germline V gene has CDR1 SGHRS and CDR2 YFSETQ. The V end was cut by 0 bases, the J end by 4 bases, with 10 bases between. The method was immunoSEQ multiplex PCR; TCRdb's version includes in-frame clones alone and lacks a portion of them. The sample lists 86,000 or so clones; around 90% were seen once. As for this clone: Its target is unknown.

The material sequenced was peripheral blood, taken 28 days after the second AZD1222 dose. The V call is TRBV5-1, the J call TRBJ1-4, with D perhaps TRBD1 (5 bases). The TCR comes from an adult who received the AZD1222 COVID-19 vaccine. The CDR3 is CASSLARGDNEKLFF. The DNA of the CDR3 is TGCGCCAGCAGCTTGGCTCGGGGGGATAATGAAAAACTGTTTTTT.